Each of the 32 T cell receptor beta chains below was sequenced from the same sample in a study of control samples from healthy donors and cancer patients. This table comes from immunoSEQ multiplex PCR, and its TCRdb copy is limited to in-frame clones, with some not included. Altogether around 130,000 clones are present, about 88% being singletons, with the ten largest covering more than 2.5%. What was sequenced was blood. The receptors here all came from a man aged 45-60 years in good health.

This chain connects TRBV4-2 to TRBJ1-6; D uncertain. The V and J ends lost 0 bases and 4 bases respectively, with 13 bases between them. The CDR3 has 17 amino acids. Per germline, CDR1 LGHNA and CDR2 YNFKEQ. The CDR3 DNA reads as TGTGCCAGCAGCCAAGAGTTGCCGGGGAATTATAATTCACCCCTCCACTTT. Translating gives CASSQELPGNYNSPLHF.

The chain combines TRBV2 with TRBJ1-1; 10 bases fit TRBD1. The CDR3 has 16 residues. The J segment lost 2 bases and the V segment lost 7 bases, leaving 10 bases of the junction unmatched. The germline V gene encodes CDR1 SNHLY and CDR2 FYNNEI. The CDR3 DNA sequence: TGTGCCAGCAACCGAAGACAGGGGGCTTCAAACACTGAAGCTTTCTTT. It yields the protein CASNRRQGASNTEAFF. The variable domain in full, with the rest retrieved from reference TRBV2 and TRBJ1-1, is EPEVTQTPSHQVTQMGQEVILRCVPISNHLYFYWYRQILGQKVEFLVSFYNNEISEKSEIFDDQFSVERPDGSNFTLKIRSTKLEDSAMYFCASNRRQGASNTEAFFGQGTRLTVV.

Written as DNA, the CDR3 is TGTGCCAGCAGTCCAAACATACGGGGGACCACAGATACGCAGTATTTT. Residues: CASSPNIRGTTDTQYF. The rearrangement uses TRBV28 and TRBJ2-3; D is possibly TRBD2 (6 bases). Germline V gene data show CDR1 as MDHEN and CDR2 as SYDVKM. V shed 5 bases and J shed 2 bases, with 17 bases lying between them. The CDR3 is 16 amino acids.

This chain links TRBV12-3 or TRBV12-4 with TRBJ2-2; TRBD2 is a possible D gene (6 bases). The CDR3 loop spans 13 amino acids. V lost 5 bases to trimming and J lost 9 bases, with 13 bases between them. The CDR3 is CASSPGLTRELFF. In nucleotides, the CDR3 is TGTGCCAGCAGTCCCGGACTAACGAGGGAGCTGTTTTTT.

This clone occurred once. The genes are TRBV19 and TRBJ2-1; D is uncertain. This CDR3 is built from 13 residues. V dropped 3 bases and J dropped 6 bases, with 9 bases sitting between them. CDR1 and CDR2 (germline): LNHDA, SQIVND (reference sequence). CDR3 nucleotides: TGTGCCAGTAGTATTTTTTTAAGCAATGAGCAGTTCTTC. This gives the protein CASSIFLSNEQFF.

V is TRBV10-3 and J is TRBJ2-5, with 8 bases identical to TRBD1. After removal of 0 bases from V and 1 base from J, the junction contained 1 base not matched to a gene. CDR3 length equals 15 residues. Germline CDR1 and CDR2: ENHRY and SYGVKD. The CDR3 sequence: CAISESTGAQETQYF. As DNA, the CDR3 is TGTGCCATCAGTGAGTCGACAGGGGCCCAAGAGACCCAGTACTTC.

The gene calls are TRBV12-5 and TRBJ1-5; TRBD1 aligns across 7 bases. J lost 2 bases, V lost 7 bases, and 5 bases had no gene match. Germline CDR1 is LGHNT and CDR2 is FRNRAP. The CDR3 consists of 14 residues. The CDR3 sequence: CASALDRGNQPQHF. The CDR3 nucleotides are TGTGCTAGTGCCCTAGACAGGGGCAATCAGCCCCAGCATTTT.

J is TRBJ2-1 and V is TRBV18; TRBD1 aligns across 9 bases. The CDR3 loop spans 18 amino acids. The V segment lost 1 base and the J segment 5 bases; nucleotides outside the gene matches: 12. Germline V gene sequence: CDR1 KGHSH, CDR2 LQKENI. The CDR3 DNA is TGTGCCAGCTCACCACTTTGGGACAGGGTTAAAGAAGACAATGAGCAGTTCTTC. Translation: CASSPLWDRVKEDNEQFF. Full variable domain (outside the CDR3, taken from reference TRBV18 and TRBJ2-1): NAGVMQNPRHLVRRRGQEARLRCSPMKGHSHVYWYRQLPEEGLKFMVYLQKENIIDESGMPKERFSAEFPKEGPSILRIQQVVRGDSAAYFCASSPLWDRVKEDNEQFFGPGTRLTVL.

The chain joins TRBV2 to TRBJ1-2; D is uncertain. CDR3 length: 12 residues. Germline lookup yields CDR1 SNHLY and CDR2 FYNNEI. V was shortened by 6 bases and J by 7 bases, with 12 bases between the two germline ends. The CDR3 nucleotides are TGTGCCAGCAGGCCCTTGGAAGGTGGCTACACCTTC. Translating gives CASRPLEGGYTF.

The chain uses TRBV27 and TRBJ2-7, with D perhaps matching TRBD1 (6 bases). The ends were cut back, 4 bases at V and 10 bases at J, with 17 bases in the middle. The CDR3 contains 13 residues. Germline values: CDR1 MNHEY, CDR2 SMNVEV (reference sequence). The CDR3 region is CASSSDATGKQYF. Here the CDR3 DNA reads TGTGCCAGCAGTTCGGACGCCACAGGGAAACAGTACTTC.

The chain is built from TRBV10-3 and TRBJ2-1; 7 nucleotides line up with TRBD2. J was trimmed by 6 bases and V by 8 bases; bases with no gene match: 10. The CDR3 has 14 amino acids. Per the germline V gene, CDR1 is ENHRY and CDR2 is SYGVKD. The CDR3 DNA follows: TGTGCCATCTTTAGCGGGCTGGGCGGCAATGAGCAGTTCTTC. Translation: CAIFSGLGGNEQFF.

This CDR3 reads CASSYVSARGTYGYTF. The CDR3 nucleotides read TGTGCCAGCAGTTACGTTTCGGCCAGGGGGACCTATGGCTACACCTTC. The gene calls are TRBV6-5 and TRBJ1-2, with 7 bases aligning to TRBD1. This CDR3 region has 16 residues. After removal of 2 bases from V and 4 bases from J, the junction contained 10 bases not matched to a gene. CDR1 is MNHEY, CDR2 SVGAGI, per germline.

This clone has just one count. The chain recombines TRBV29-1 with TRBJ2-1; D could derive from TRBD1 or TRBD2 (5 bases each). Trimming removed 6 bases at V and 9 bases at J, with 18 bases between. Germline CDR1 is SQVTM and CDR2 is ANQGSEA. The CDR3 is 13 residues long. CDR3 residues: CSVLDTRGGEQFF. In DNA form, the CDR3 reads TGCAGCGTGCTTGATACTAGGGGTGGTGAGCAGTTCTTC.

The rearrangement uses TRBV24-1 and TRBJ2-1; D may be TRBD2 (5 bases). Germline CDR1 and CDR2: KGHDR and SFDVKD. V lost 9 bases and J lost 10, with 12 bases in between. This CDR3 comprises 11 residues. The CDR3 nucleotides read TGTGCCACCGCCGAGGGTTGGGAGCAGTTCTTC. The encoded protein is CATAEGWEQFF.

The chain carries TRBV27 and TRBJ2-5; a weak D match, TRBD1 (6 bases). The V and J ends lost 7 bases and 0 bases respectively, with 18 bases between them. The V gene's germline CDR1 is MNHEY and CDR2 SMNVEV (reference sequence). The CDR3 has 16 residues. CDR3: CASTAYGTKYQETQYF. CDR3 DNA sequence: TGTGCCAGCACTGCCTACGGGACAAAGTACCAAGAGACCCAGTACTTC.

The rearrangement joins TRBV4-2 to TRBJ2-7; D may correspond to TRBD1 or TRBD2 (5 bases each). In germline, CDR1 is LGHNA, CDR2 YNFKEQ. The CDR3 loop spans 15 amino acids. Trimming stripped 4 bases from V and 0 bases from J, with 13 bases between. Here the CDR3 DNA reads TGTGCCAGCAGCCCCAGGGTGGGGAGCTCCTACGAGCAGTACTTC. Translating gives CASSPRVGSSYEQYF.

The chain links TRBV2 to TRBJ2-1; TRBD2 aligns across 13 bases. Trimming at V came to 2 bases and at J to 5 bases, leaving 6 bases not matched to a gene. The V gene's germline CDR1 is SNHLY and CDR2 FYNNEI. The CDR3 has 17 amino acids. CDR3 bases: TGTGCCAGCAGTGAATGGGGTGGGACTAGCGGGAACAATGAGCAGTTCTTC. Amino acid sequence: CASSEWGGTSGNNEQFF.

Of note for this clone: One end of the junction is discordant with germline, which a read error may explain. Other DNA sequences in the sample encode the same CDR3. The chain uses TRBV4-2 and TRBJ2-1; TRBD2 matches at 9 bases. Germline V gives CDR1 LGHNA, CDR2 YNFKEQ. There are 15 residues in the CDR3. The CDR3 protein is CASSLGTSRNNEQFF. The CDR3, as DNA: TGTGCCAGCAGCCTCGGGACTAGCCGAAACAACGAGCAGTTCTTC.

This clone came up a few times. CDR3 DNA: TGTGCCAGTAGTATTACGGGGCTAGCTAAAGTGGGCGAGCAGTACTTC. It yields the protein CASSITGLAKVGEQYF. The chain joins TRBV19 to TRBJ2-7, with D perhaps being TRBD1 or TRBD2 (5 bases each). Germline-derived CDR1 and CDR2 are LNHDA and SQIVND (reference sequence). The CDR3 spans 16 residues. V dropped 3 bases and J dropped 6 bases, with 21 bases sitting between them.

The rearrangement links TRBV18 to TRBJ1-1; D may be TRBD1 (5 bases). V was cut by 5 bases and J by 5 bases, with 12 bases left in between. This CDR3 has 13 residues. Germline V gene data show CDR1 as KGHSH and CDR2 as LQKENI. CDR3 loop: CASSEGAITEAFF. The CDR3 region has the DNA TGTGCCAGCTCAGAAGGGGCGATAACTGAAGCTTTCTTT.

This clone was counted a single time. The V and J genes are TRBV7-3 and TRBJ1-1, with D maybe TRBD1 (5 bases). The germline V gene encodes CDR1 SGHTA and CDR2 FQGTGA. This CDR3 region has 14 residues. Trimming cost V 6 bases and J 4 bases, with 15 bases left between them. The CDR3 DNA reads TGTGCCAGCAGGGCCGGGACGGACTCCACTGAAGCTTTCTTT. It specifies CASRAGTDSTEAFF.

The chain has TRBV5-1 and TRBJ2-3, with D possibly being TRBD2 (6 bases). Deletions cut 4 bases from V and 5 bases from J, with 23 bases between. Germline V gene sequence: CDR1 SGHRS, CDR2 YFSETQ. The CDR3 contains 17 residues. The CDR3 is CASSPLGAGGTEDTQYF. The CDR3 nucleotides read TGCGCCAGCAGCCCCCTGGGTGCCGGAGGGACGGAAGATACGCAGTATTTT.

This clone was seen just once. The chain couples TRBV28 to TRBJ2-7; tentative D call: TRBD2 (6 bases). Trimming cost V 0 bases and J 3 bases, with 12 bases left between them. This CDR3 comprises 15 residues. The germline V gene encodes CDR1 MDHEN and CDR2 SYDVKM. CDR3 sequence: CASSLWVGGRYEQYF. The CDR3 DNA follows: TGTGCCAGCAGTTTATGGGTCGGGGGACGCTACGAGCAGTACTTC. Looking up the rest from reference TRBV28 and TRBJ2-7 gives the full variable domain: DVKVTQSSRYLVKRTGEKVFLECVQDMDHENMFWYRQDPGLGLRLIYFSYDVKMKEKGDIPEGYSVSREKKERFSLILESASTNQTSMYLCASSLWVGGRYEQYFGPGTRLTVT.

The rearrangement joins TRBV6-5 to TRBJ2-1, with TRBD2 as a possible D gene (7 bases). The CDR3 loop spans 12 amino acids. CDR1 MNHEY and CDR2 SVGAGI come from the germline V gene. Trimming left V 6 bases short and J 8 bases short, with 11 bases between. This CDR3 is CASRGGGHEQFF. The CDR3 DNA reads TGTGCCAGCAGGGGAGGGGGTCATGAGCAGTTCTTC.

Details on this clone: Other DNA sequences in the same sample also yield this CDR3. The V gene is TRBV18, the J gene TRBJ1-1; D may be TRBD1 (5 bases). This CDR3 is built from 13 residues. Trimming shortened V by 6 bases and J by 2 bases, and 10 bases separated the two germline ends. Germline values: CDR1 KGHSH, CDR2 LQKENI. The DNA for the CDR3 is TGTGCCAGCTCCCCTGGGGGTAACACTGAAGCTTTCTTT. It specifies CASSPGGNTEAFF.

V and J are TRBV6-2 or TRBV6-3 and TRBJ2-2, with D perhaps TRBD1 (5 bases). There are 15 residues in the CDR3. V shed 6 bases and J shed 2 bases, with 13 bases lying between them. CDR1 and CDR2 from the germline V gene are MNHEY and SVGEGT. CDR3: CASSLGVFNTGELFF. CDR3 DNA: TGTGCCAGCAGCTTAGGGGTTTTCAACACCGGGGAGCTGTTTTTT.

The chain uses TRBV28 and TRBJ1-4; 8 bases line up with TRBD1. V was pared by 4 bases and J by 4 bases, with 2 bases of the junction left unmatched. This CDR3 is built from 14 residues. Germline V gene lookup returns CDR1 MDHEN and CDR2 SYDVKM. The CDR3 DNA sequence: TGTGCCAGCAGTTCCGGACAGGGTAATGAAAAACTGTTTTTT. Translating gives CASSSGQGNEKLFF.

The chain recombines TRBV29-1 with TRBJ1-2, with D possibly being TRBD1 (5 bases). With 1 base removed from V and 4 bases from J, the gap between germline ends came to 10 bases. There are 13 residues in the CDR3. From germline, CDR1 is SQVTM and CDR2 ANQGSEA. CDR3 sequence reads: CSVEGGVGYGYTF. The CDR3 bases are TGCAGCGTTGAAGGGGGCGTGGGCTATGGCTACACCTTC.

This clone appeared once. V and J are TRBV18 and TRBJ2-3; D unresolved. V was trimmed by 2 bases and J by 2 bases, leaving 8 bases between them. This CDR3 has 14 amino acids. CDR1 is KGHSH, CDR2 LQKENI, per germline. The chain's CDR3 is CASSPTQITDTQYF. The CDR3 DNA sequence: TGTGCCAGCTCACCAACACAGATCACAGATACGCAGTATTTT.

The chain carries TRBV28 and TRBJ2-7, with 10 nucleotides matching TRBD2. Germline trimming cut 5 bases from V and 4 bases from J; bases unmatched to any gene: 5. Per the germline V gene, CDR1 is MDHEN and CDR2 is SYDVKM. This CDR3 contains 14 residues. CDR3 protein: CASSGTSEGYEQYF. CDR3 nucleotide sequence: TGTGCCAGCAGTGGGACTAGCGAGGGATACGAGCAGTACTTC.

The chain has TRBV9 and TRBJ1-4; a possible D gene is TRBD1 (5 bases). This CDR3 has 14 amino acids. V was trimmed by 0 bases and J by 7 bases, leaving 10 bases between them. CDR1 SGDLS and CDR2 YYNGEE come from the germline V gene. The CDR3 bases are TGTGCCAGCAGCGTAGGATCAGGGACTGAAAAACTGTTTTTT. Protein sequence: CASSVGSGTEKLFF.

In its sample, this clone was seen once. The gene calls are TRBV12-3 or TRBV12-4 and TRBJ2-5; D may be TRBD1 or TRBD2 (7 bases each). CDR3 length: 13 amino acids. Trimming cost V 5 bases and J 7 bases, with 14 bases left between them. The CDR3 bases are TGTGCCAGCAGTCAGGGGGGGTTGCCGACCCAGTACTTC. Translated: CASSQGGLPTQYF.